These 32 T cell receptor beta chains originate from one sample sequenced in a study of early T cells in non-severe SARS-CoV-2 infection. TCRdb called the 5' RACE reads again in MiXCR, with one record for every CDR3 protein. The data show some 57,000 distinct CDR3 sequences, 8.2% seen once. Sequenced input: whole blood. Every receptor here comes from an adult who was a healthcare worker with PCR-confirmed SARS-CoV-2 infection or an uninfected control (not recorded which).

V gene TRBV11-2 combines with J gene TRBJ2-2; D remains ambiguous. The CDR3 is made up of 14 amino acids. Trimming removed 7 bases at V and 3 bases at J, with 12 bases between. Germline V gene lookup returns CDR1 SGHAT and CDR2 FQNNGV. The CDR3 reads CASIFGVYTGELFF. CDR3 in DNA: TGTGCCAGCATATTTGGCGTTTACACCGGGGAGCTGTTTTTT. The whole variable domain, remainder taken from reference TRBV11-2 and TRBJ2-2, is EAGVAQSPRYKIIEKRQSVAFWCNPISGHATLYWYQQILGQGPKLLIQFQNNGVVDDSQLPKDRFSAERLKGVDSTLKIQPAKLEDSAVYLCASIFGVYTGELFFGEGSRLTVL.

This clonotype occurred a few times. The chain combines TRBV2 with TRBJ1-5, with 9 bases fitting TRBD1. CDR3 length: 18 residues. The germline V gene encodes CDR1 SNHLY and CDR2 FYNNEI. V trimming: 5 bases; J trimming: 3 bases; junction bases outside the gene matches: 14. CDR3 residues: CASSTGTGWVTFNQPQHF. The CDR3, as DNA: TGTGCCAGCAGTACCGGGACAGGGTGGGTAACCTTCAATCAGCCCCAGCATTTT. Variable domain in full (rest from reference TRBV2 and TRBJ1-5): EPEVTQTPSHQVTQMGQEVILRCVPISNHLYFYWYRQILGQKVEFLVSFYNNEISEKSEIFDDQFSVERPDGSNFTLKIRSTKLEDSAMYFCASSTGTGWVTFNQPQHFGDGTRLSIL.

This clonotype occurred many times. This chain uses TRBV27 with TRBJ2-1, with TRBD1 matching 7 bases. Looked up from germline, CDR1 is MNHEY and CDR2 is SMNVEV (reference sequence). The J segment lost 1 base and the V segment lost 6 bases, leaving 9 bases of the junction unmatched. The CDR3 contains 16 residues. CDR3 in amino acids: CASSGRGRGSYNEQFF. The CDR3 nucleotides are TGTGCCAGCAGCGGAAGGGGGCGCGGGTCCTACAATGAGCAGTTCTTC.

This clonotype was seen ten or more times. V and J are TRBV28 and TRBJ2-1; unclear D gene. This CDR3 has 12 amino acids. Germline V gene sequence: CDR1 MDHEN, CDR2 SYDVKM. Trimming removed 5 bases from V and 5 bases from J, with 7 bases in between. The CDR3 protein is CASSLLDNEQFF. The CDR3 DNA is TGTGCCAGCAGTCTTCTGGACAATGAGCAGTTCTTC.

This clonotype occurred many times. The V and J genes are TRBV2 and TRBJ2-1; perhaps TRBD2 as D (6 bases). V lost 9 bases and J 5 bases, leaving 14 bases between the germline ends. Germline V CDR1 and CDR2: SNHLY, FYNNEI. The CDR3 has 13 amino acids. The CDR3 sequence is CASKWEVHNEQFF. CDR3 nucleotides: TGTGCCAGTAAATGGGAGGTACACAATGAGCAGTTCTTC.

This clonotype showed up just a few times. This sequence joins TRBV5-1 and TRBJ2-7, with 8 nucleotides matching TRBD1. Unmatched junction bases numbered 6, after V lost 4 bases and J lost 3 bases. Per the germline V gene, CDR1 is SGHRS and CDR2 is YFSETQ. The CDR3 spans 14 residues. This CDR3 reads CASSPGQGVYEQYF. DNA of the CDR3: TGCGCCAGCAGCCCCGGACAGGGAGTCTACGAGCAGTACTTC.

This clonotype was detected a few times. The chain carries TRBV11-2 and TRBJ2-5, with 8 positions matching TRBD1. The V segment lost 7 bases and the J segment 0 bases; nucleotides outside the gene matches: 4. The germline gives CDR1 SGHAT, CDR2 FQNNGV. There are 14 residues in the CDR3. The CDR3 protein is CASTVDRDQETQYF. In DNA, the CDR3 is TGTGCCAGCACCGTGGACAGGGACCAAGAGACCCAGTACTTC.

This clonotype was detected ten times or more. The chain joins TRBV5-1 to TRBJ2-3; the D is unclear. The germline V gene encodes CDR1 SGHRS and CDR2 YFSETQ. Deletions cut 1 base from V and 2 bases from J, with 8 bases between. The CDR3 loop spans 14 amino acids. The chain's CDR3 is CASSLFLVTDTQYF. The DNA of the CDR3 is TGCGCCAGCAGCTTGTTCCTAGTCACAGATACGCAGTATTTT.

This clonotype was detected ten times or more. The genes are TRBV7-8 and TRBJ2-1; D perhaps matches TRBD2 (5 bases). The CDR3 is 15 residues long. Germline values: CDR1 SGHVS, CDR2 FQNEAQ. Trimming removed 1 base at V and 9 bases at J, with 16 bases between. The CDR3 nucleotides are TGTGCCAGCAGCTTAGGGACCGTCCGGGGTGGTGAGCAGTTCTTC. Translated, it gives CASSLGTVRGGEQFF.

In DNA form, the CDR3 reads TGTGCCAGCTCACCGGGGTGGACCTCCTACGAGCAGTACTTC. It translates to CASSPGWTSYEQYF. This rearrangement joins TRBV18 to TRBJ2-7, with no clear D. The germline V gene has CDR1 KGHSH and CDR2 LQKENI. There are 14 residues in the CDR3. The germline V and J ends were trimmed by 3 bases and 0 bases, with 9 bases remaining between them. The whole variable domain, remainder taken from reference TRBV18 and TRBJ2-7, is NAGVMQNPRHLVRRRGQEARLRCSPMKGHSHVYWYRQLPEEGLKFMVYLQKENIIDESGMPKERFSAEFPKEGPSILRIQQVVRGDSAAYFCASSPGWTSYEQYFGPGTRLTVT.

This clonotype was seen repeatedly, ten times or more. This CDR3 reads CSARSRTSGNTIYF. CDR3 in DNA: TGCAGTGCCAGGTCCCGGACCTCTGGAAACACCATATATTTT. The J gene is TRBJ1-3, the V gene TRBV20-1; D gene unclear. V lost 6 bases, J lost 0 bases, and 12 bases lay in between. Germline CDR1 is DFQATT and CDR2 is SNEGSKA (reference sequence). This CDR3 comprises 14 residues.

The CDR3 nucleotides are TGCAGTGCGCCGCTTGGGGTGTTGGGTGCAGAGCAGTACTTC. It translates to CSAPLGVLGAEQYF. The chain recombines TRBV20-1 with TRBJ2-7; no reliable D call. Germline CDR1 and CDR2: DFQATT and SNEGSKA (reference sequence). Trimming left V 6 bases short and J 7 bases short, with 22 bases between. The CDR3 length is 14 residues.

This clonotype was detected a few times. The gene calls are TRBV12-3 or TRBV12-4 and TRBJ1-2; 9 nucleotides agree with TRBD1. J lost 7 bases, V lost 0 bases, and 6 bases had no gene match. This CDR3 contains 15 residues. CDR3 protein: CASSLAGTGPAGYTF. The CDR3 region has the DNA TGTGCCAGCAGTTTAGCCGGGACAGGGCCGGCTGGCTACACCTTC.

J is TRBJ2-7 and V is TRBV10-3; 7 bases are shared with TRBD2. The ends lost 5 bases at V and 2 bases at J; junction bases unmatched: 9. The length of the CDR3 is 15 residues. The germline gives CDR1 ENHRY, CDR2 SYGVKD. CDR3 sequence: CAISTGLEGPYEQYF. The CDR3 DNA is TGTGCCATCAGTACCGGACTAGAAGGGCCCTACGAGCAGTACTTC.

This clonotype showed up just a few times. The chain employs TRBV4-1 and TRBJ2-1; D assignment may be TRBD1 or TRBD2 (5 bases each). Germline V gives CDR1 MGHRA, CDR2 YSYEKL. The CDR3 extends over 15 amino acids. Trimming cost V 6 bases and J 0 bases, with 12 bases left between them. The CDR3 bases are TGCGCCAGCAGAGGGACGGAAAGCTCCTACAATGAGCAGTTCTTC. It translates to CASRGTESSYNEQFF.

CDR3 in amino acids: CASSMDFPMTQHF. The CDR3 coding sequence is TGTGCCAGCAGCATGGACTTCCCCATGACCCAGCATTTT. The chain recombines TRBV12-3 or TRBV12-4 with TRBJ1-5; no clear D gene. V was clipped by 6 bases and J by 11 bases, with 17 bases between them. The CDR3 runs 13 residues.

This clonotype was observed a handful of times. This CDR3 reads CASRADGYTF. The CDR3 nucleotides read TGTGCCAGCAGGGCCGATGGCTACACCTTC. This chain connects TRBV6-6 to TRBJ1-2; D remains unclear. Germline assignment: CDR1 MNHNY and CDR2 SVGAGI (reference sequence). V lost 6 bases, J lost 6 bases, and 5 bases lay in between. This CDR3 has 10 residues.

V is TRBV5-8 and J is TRBJ2-7; 8 positions match TRBD2. V gave up 3 bases and J gave up 2 bases; unmatched junction bases: 7. Germline V lookup: CDR1 SGHTS, CDR2 YDEGEE. The length of the CDR3 is 15 residues. CDR3 sequence reads: CASSYVAGFPYEQYF. The CDR3 DNA is TGTGCCAGCAGCTACGTAGCGGGATTTCCCTACGAGCAGTACTTC.

This chain connects TRBV5-1 to TRBJ2-4, with a weak D call TRBD1 (5 bases). The germline V and J ends were trimmed by 0 bases and 2 bases, with 18 bases remaining between them. The CDR3 spans 18 residues. Per the germline V gene, CDR1 is SGHRS and CDR2 is YFSETQ. CDR3: CASSLEGSVDISKNIQYF. CDR3 coding DNA: TGCGCCAGCAGCTTGGAGGGTTCCGTGGACATCTCCAAAAACATTCAGTACTTC.

This clonotype was seen ten or more times. V and J are TRBV12-3 or TRBV12-4 and TRBJ1-2, with D perhaps matching TRBD1 (5 bases). V lost 3 bases and J lost 8, with 10 bases in between. CDR3 length: 12 amino acids. The CDR3 region is CASSLEGIGYTF. CDR3 sequence (DNA): TGTGCCAGCAGTTTGGAGGGGATAGGCTACACCTTC.

This clonotype was recorded at least ten times. The genes are TRBV11-2 and TRBJ2-4; D unresolved. CDR1 and CDR2 from the germline V gene are SGHAT and FQNNGV. V shed 1 base and J shed 3 bases, with 10 bases lying between them. The CDR3 runs 15 residues. The CDR3 is CASSLVWANKNIQYF. CDR3 coding DNA: TGTGCCAGCAGCTTAGTTTGGGCTAACAAAAACATTCAGTACTTC.

V and J are TRBV7-2 and TRBJ1-1; D is perhaps TRBD1 (5 bases). The CDR3 covers 12 residues. Germline V CDR1 and CDR2: SGHTA, FQGNSA. V was shortened by 8 bases and J by 5 bases, with 12 bases between the two germline ends. The CDR3 here is CASVRGLTEAFF. In DNA, the CDR3 is TGTGCCAGCGTCCGGGGCTTGACTGAAGCTTTCTTT.

In its sample, this clonotype was seen a few times. The chain has TRBV20-1 and TRBJ1-2; TRBD1 matches 7 bases. Germline assignment: CDR1 DFQATT and CDR2 SNEGSKA (reference sequence). The CDR3 sequence is 15 residues long. V trimming: 6 bases; J trimming: 0 bases; junction bases outside the gene matches: 10. The CDR3 sequence: CSAHDRDQANYGYTF. Written as DNA, the CDR3 is TGCAGTGCCCACGACAGGGACCAAGCTAACTATGGCTACACCTTC.

This clonotype was found many times. The V call is TRBV5-1, the J call TRBJ1-1; no firm D call. Germline assignment: CDR1 SGHRS and CDR2 YFSETQ. V was pared by 1 base and J by 0 bases, with 4 bases between. The length of the CDR3 is 13 residues. CDR3 protein: CASSLWLNTEAFF. In DNA form, the CDR3 reads TGCGCCAGCAGCTTGTGGTTGAACACTGAAGCTTTCTTT. Using reference TRBV5-1 and TRBJ1-1 for the parts outside the CDR3, the full variable domain is KAGVTQTPRYLIKTRGQQVTLSCSPISGHRSVSWYQQTPGQGLQFLFEYFSETQRNKGNFPGRFSGRQFSNSRSEMNVSTLELGDSALYLCASSLWLNTEAFFGQGTRLTVV.

This clonotype was counted between two and nine times. This chain joins TRBV5-1 and TRBJ2-3; TRBD2 might be the D (5 bases). Germline assignment: CDR1 SGHRS and CDR2 YFSETQ. The V and J ends lost 5 bases and 1 base respectively, with 8 bases between them. The CDR3 is made up of 13 amino acids. As DNA, the CDR3 is TGCGCCAGCAGGGCGGAGGGCACAGATACGCAGTATTTT. This gives the protein CASRAEGTDTQYF.

The table lists this clonotype with a few counts. The V gene is TRBV20-1, the J gene TRBJ2-3; 9 bases match TRBD2. The germline gives CDR1 DFQATT, CDR2 SNEGSKA (reference sequence). After removal of 0 bases from V and 3 bases from J, the junction contained 7 bases not matched to a gene. The CDR3 has 16 residues. The CDR3 sequence is CSARDRSSGVTDTQYF. The DNA for the CDR3 is TGCAGTGCTAGAGATCGTTCTAGCGGGGTGACAGATACGCAGTATTTT.

J is TRBJ2-7 and V is TRBV6-1; the D gene could be TRBD1 or TRBD2 (5 bases each). Trimming shortened V by 5 bases and J by 6 bases, and 17 bases separated the two germline ends. This CDR3 has 14 residues. Looked up from germline, CDR1 is MNHNS and CDR2 is SASEGT. Here the CDR3 reads CASSSGALGGEQYF. The CDR3 nucleotides read TGTGCCAGCAGTTCCGGGGCTCTCGGAGGCGAGCAGTACTTC.

The chain couples TRBV18 to TRBJ2-7; D is unresolved. The V end was cut by 2 bases, the J end by 5 bases, with 19 bases between. Germline V CDR1 and CDR2: KGHSH, LQKENI. The CDR3 extends over 16 amino acids. CDR3 sequence: CASSPGLTTPKDEQYF. The DNA for the CDR3 is TGTGCCAGCTCACCAGGCCTTACGACCCCAAAGGACGAGCAGTACTTC.

The sample holds a few counts of this clonotype. This chain links TRBV18 with TRBJ1-1; no clear D gene. Trimming took 3 bases from V and 5 from J, leaving 13 bases between them. This CDR3 region has 14 residues. CDR1 is KGHSH, CDR2 LQKENI, per germline. Here the CDR3 reads CASSPGVSGTEAFF. CDR3 sequence (DNA): TGTGCCAGCTCACCCGGGGTTAGCGGGACTGAAGCTTTCTTT.

The table lists this clonotype with many counts. The gene calls are TRBV5-1 and TRBJ2-5; D ambiguous. Germline-derived CDR1 and CDR2 are SGHRS and YFSETQ. This CDR3 contains 14 residues. Trimming cost V 0 bases and J 1 base, with 7 bases left between them. The CDR3 DNA follows: TGCGCCAGCAGCTTGGCCGTTCGCCAAGAGACCCAGTACTTC. It is translated as CASSLAVRQETQYF.

The gene calls are TRBV7-3 and TRBJ2-7; 8 nucleotides agree with TRBD1. Germline V gives CDR1 SGHTA, CDR2 FQGTGA. This CDR3 region has 12 residues. Trimming cost V 2 bases and J 12 bases; bases outside gene matches: 6. The CDR3: CASSLPGQERYF. The CDR3 nucleotides read TGTGCCAGCAGCTTACCGGGACAGGAGAGGTACTTC.

This clonotype has at least ten counts. In nucleotides, the CDR3 is TGTGCCAGCTCCCTTAGGCTTTATGGCTACACCTTC. It codes for CASSLRLYGYTF. This chain connects TRBV28 to TRBJ1-2; D not certain. V was trimmed by 8 bases and J by 5 bases, leaving 12 bases between them. Germline lookup yields CDR1 MDHEN and CDR2 SYDVKM. The CDR3 loop spans 12 amino acids.